These 21 T cell receptor beta chains were sequenced from one sample in a study of breast tumors, draining lymph nodes, adjacent tissues. TCRdb reanalysed the multiplex PCR reads using MiXCR and keeps one entry per CDR3 protein. Of around 230,000 distinct CDR3 sequences in the sample, less than 40% are singletons; the top ten hold 3% to 4%. The lymph nodes were axillary draining lymph nodes from breast cancer patients. What was sequenced was axillary lymph node tissue. The receptor source for this set is a female donor with breast cancer. Some clones in this sample may be carry-over from other donors' samples.

In its sample, this clonotype was seen a few times. The chain has TRBV12-5 and TRBJ2-7; TRBD2 matches at 11 bases. The V gene end was trimmed by 3 bases and the J gene end by 5 bases; junction bases not matched to a gene: 9. CDR1 and CDR2 from the germline V gene are LGHNT and FRNRAP. This CDR3 has 16 residues. The CDR3 here is CASGFDLAGGTNEQYF. CDR3 bases: TGTGCTAGTGGTTTTGATCTAGCGGGGGGTACCAACGAGCAGTACTTC.

In this sample, this clonotype turned up many times. The CDR3 DNA reads as TGTGCCAGCAGCCCAAGCAGGGTTCCCTACAATGAGCAGTTCTTC. It translates to CASSPSRVPYNEQFF. V and J are TRBV7-2 and TRBJ2-1, with D perhaps matching TRBD1 (5 bases). Trimming pared 5 bases from V and 2 bases from J, leaving 13 bases between. The CDR3 has 15 amino acids. The germline V gene has CDR1 SGHTA and CDR2 FQGNSA.

This clonotype was observed a handful of times. A much bigger clone sits one base away, suggesting this may be a read error. The chain employs TRBV20-1 and TRBJ2-5, with D perhaps TRBD1 or TRBD2 (5 bases each). The CDR3 contains 14 residues. In germline, CDR1 is DFQATT, CDR2 SNEGSKA (reference sequence). Here the CDR3 reads CSARDGGYQATQYF. The DNA for the CDR3 is TGCAGTGCAAGGGACGGTGGGTACCAAGCGACCCAGTACTTC.

This clonotype was counted a few times. The chain is built from TRBV24-1 and TRBJ1-1; maybe TRBD1 (5 bases). Germline CDR1 reads KGHDR; CDR2 reads SFDVKD. Trimming pared 2 bases from V and 3 bases from J, leaving 15 bases between. CDR3 length: 16 amino acids. The CDR3 DNA reads TGTGCCACCAGTGATTCGGGGACGGGAGCTCACACTGAAGCTTTCTTT. This translates into CATSDSGTGAHTEAFF.

In this sample, this clonotype turned up many times. The chain combines TRBV20-1 with TRBJ2-1; TRBD2 aligns across 12 bases. The V segment lost 4 bases and the J segment 7 bases; nucleotides outside the gene matches: 5. The germline gives CDR1 DFQATT, CDR2 SNEGSKA (reference sequence). The CDR3 has 14 amino acids. In nucleotides, the CDR3 is TGCAGTGCTACTAGCGGGGGGGCCCGAAATGAGCAGTTCTTC. Its translation: CSATSGGARNEQFF.

This clonotype was seen more than once but under ten times. This may come from a read error, since a much larger clone is one base off. CDR3 DNA sequence: TGTGCCAGCAGTCGAGGCCAGGGGAACACCGGGGAGCTGCTTTTT. It is translated as CASSRGQGNTGELLF. This chain uses TRBV7-9 with TRBJ2-2; D is perhaps TRBD1 (6 bases). The germline CDR1 and CDR2 sequences are SEHNR and FQNEAQ (reference sequence). The CDR3 spans 15 residues.

This clonotype came up many times. Relative to the germline gene, one junction end is altered; a read error may explain this. The chain carries TRBV7-2 and TRBJ1-2; 7 nucleotides agree with TRBD1. The CDR3 contains 15 residues. CDR1 and CDR2 from the germline V gene are SGHTA and FQGNSA. The CDR3 spells CASRPSNRGDYGYPF. Here the CDR3 DNA reads TGTGCCAGCAGACCGAGTAACAGGGGAGACTATGGCTACCCCTTC.

This clonotype was counted many times. This rearrangement joins TRBV6-6 to TRBJ2-7; D remains ambiguous. The V end was cut by 0 bases, the J end by 0 bases, with 12 bases between. The CDR3 runs 16 residues. Germline V CDR1 and CDR2: MNHNY, SVGAGI (reference sequence). CDR3 amino acids: CASSYSIGGSSYEQYF. CDR3 sequence (DNA): TGTGCCAGCAGTTACTCGATAGGCGGAAGCTCCTACGAGCAGTACTTC.

This clonotype was counted at least ten times. This rearrangement joins TRBV5-4 to TRBJ2-5; D tentatively reads TRBD1 or TRBD2 (5 bases each). There are 14 residues in the CDR3. Germline V gene sequence: CDR1 SGHNT, CDR2 YYREEE (reference sequence). Trimming took off 4 bases at V and 4 bases at J, with 14 bases between the two ends. In DNA form, the CDR3 reads TGTGCCAGCAGCGACTATAGCAGGGTAGAGACCCAGTACTTC. Translated, it gives CASSDYSRVETQYF.

This clonotype has at least ten counts. This sequence joins TRBV3-1 and TRBJ1-2; D is unresolved. This CDR3 has 15 residues. Germline V lookup: CDR1 LGHDT, CDR2 YNNKEL (reference sequence). V lost 4 bases and J 0 bases, leaving 12 bases between the germline ends. CDR3 region: CASSPVGITNYGYTF. CDR3 sequence (DNA): TGTGCCAGCAGCCCTGTCGGGATCACTAACTATGGCTACACCTTC.

The chain couples TRBV10-3 to TRBJ2-1, with TRBD2 matching 13 bases. V gave up 4 bases and J gave up 8 bases; unmatched junction bases: 5. The CDR3 extends over 15 amino acids. Germline CDR1 is ENHRY and CDR2 is SYGVKD. For the CDR3, the DNA is TGTGCCATCAGTGGACTAGCGGGAGGTCTCGATGAGCAGTTCTTC. As protein: CAISGLAGGLDEQFF.

With respect to this clonotype: It is likely a read error, because the conserved phenylalanine at the end of the CDR3 is missing. The DNA is omitted, as the CDR3 cannot be located on it reliably, and the CDR3 follows TCRdb's listing. The rearrangement joins TRBV3-1 to TRBJ1-6. The CDR3 is 14 amino acids long, termini counted. Germline CDR1 reads LGHDT; CDR2 reads YNNKEL (reference sequence). The CDR3 loop reads CASSQDRDNSPLQS.

This chain joins TRBV20-1 and TRBJ2-1, with D tentatively TRBD2 (5 bases). Germline CDR1 and CDR2: DFQATT and SNEGSKA (reference sequence). The CDR3 loop spans 12 amino acids. V was clipped by 7 bases and J by 3 bases, with 10 bases between them. The CDR3 DNA is TGCAGTGGCAGCCGGGACTACAATGAGCAGTTCTTC. Residues: CSGSRDYNEQFF.

Ten or more counts support this clonotype. V usage is TRBV24-1 and J usage is TRBJ2-5; D is tentatively TRBD1 or TRBD2 (7 bases each). Germline V lookup: CDR1 KGHDR, CDR2 SFDVKD. V gave up 4 bases and J gave up 2 bases, with 13 bases separating them. This CDR3 has 15 amino acids. The CDR3 is CATSDRGGGQETQYF. CDR3 DNA sequence: TGTGCCACCAGTGACAGGGGGGGAGGGCAAGAGACCCAGTACTTC.

The rearrangement links TRBV11-2 to TRBJ2-2; 7 nucleotides align to TRBD2. The germline V gene has CDR1 SGHAT and CDR2 FQNNGV. The CDR3 has 11 amino acids. V gave up 5 bases and J gave up 13 bases; unmatched junction bases: 4. CDR3 in amino acids: CASSLADGLFF. In DNA form, the CDR3 reads TGTGCCAGCAGCCTAGCGGATGGGCTGTTTTTT.

The chain employs TRBV5-4 and TRBJ2-5, with 7 bases matching TRBD1. J was trimmed by 7 bases and V by 4 bases; bases with no gene match: 16. This CDR3 contains 16 residues. CDR1 and CDR2 (germline): SGHNT, YYREEE (reference sequence). DNA of the CDR3: TGTGCCAGCAGCCCCGAAGGGACAGACCCCCGAGGGACCCAGTACTTC. Translating it yields CASSPEGTDPRGTQYF.

Comment on this clonotype: Just one base apart from a much larger clone, this may be a read error. The rearrangement joins TRBV12-3 or TRBV12-4 to TRBJ2-5; 8 nucleotides align to TRBD1. CDR3 length equals 15 residues. The CDR3 loop is CASSDRQGYQEAQYF. The DNA for the CDR3 is TGTGCCAGCAGCGATCGACAGGGGTACCAAGAGGCCCAGTACTTC.

Many counts were recorded for this clonotype. V and J are TRBV18 and TRBJ1-2; 8 nucleotides line up with TRBD1. CDR1 is KGHSH and CDR2 is LQKENI in the germline V gene. With 5 bases clipped from V and 10 bases from J, the junction kept 6 bases outside the gene matches. This CDR3 has 12 amino acids. CDR3 sequence reads: CASSSGQGDYTF. CDR3 nucleotides: TGTGCCAGCTCATCCGGACAGGGCGACTACACCTTC.

This clonotype came up many times. The chain joins TRBV2 to TRBJ1-3; perhaps TRBD1 as D (5 bases). V shed 10 bases and J shed 2 bases, with 12 bases lying between them. The CDR3 has 13 residues. The germline V gene has CDR1 SNHLY and CDR2 FYNNEI. The CDR3 DNA sequence: TGTGCCACGAGGGACGGGACTGGAAACACCATATATTTT. Protein: CATRDGTGNTIYF.

In this sample, this clonotype is medium-sized (0.01 to 0.1%). The V gene is TRBV29-1, the J gene TRBJ2-1; TRBD2 matches 11 bases. V shed 8 bases, J shed 7 bases, and the junction held 7 bases outside the gene matches. This CDR3 is built from 13 residues. Germline loops: CDR1 SQVTM, CDR2 ANQGSEA. This CDR3 reads CSTIAGGGNEQFF. CDR3 sequence (DNA): TGCAGCACCATAGCGGGAGGGGGTAATGAGCAGTTCTTC.

This clonotype was recorded at least ten times. J is TRBJ1-2 and V is TRBV6-6; unclear D gene. The CDR3 runs 13 residues. Germline V gene sequence: CDR1 MNHNY, CDR2 SVGAGI (reference sequence). The ends were cut back, 5 bases at V and 3 bases at J, with 10 bases in the middle. DNA of the CDR3: TGTGCCAGCAGTCCAGGTTTTGACTATGGCTACACCTTC. Protein: CASSPGFDYGYTF.